This T cell receptor beta chain was sequenced during a study of graft-versus-host responses after intestinal transplantation (dated by TCRdb to the early 2020s). For the study in its entirety: Recipients received multivisceral, liver-intestinal, or isolated intestinal transplants. Alloreactive clones were identified by sequencing pre-transplant mixed lymphocyte reaction products and comparing these products with unstimulated pre-transplant donor and recipient T cells. Graft-versus-host and host-versus-graft alloreactive T cell clones were tracked in the graft, circulation and bone marrow after intestinal transplantation using bulk TCR-beta CDR3 sequencing. Rather than being sequenced by the commercial service, samples from three later patients were sequenced in-house on an Illumina MiSeq and processed with MiXCR. The cohort enrolled under 30 intestinal transplant recipients, one of whom was a retransplant, and a few patients without pretransplant specimens were excluded. Donor T cell macrochimerism was defined as a peak of at least 4% donor T cells among recipient peripheral blood mononuclear cells. Anti-thymocyte globulin induction was given to all recipients, followed by maintenance tacrolimus and steroids for 2 to 4 years. Study-wide conclusions, independent of this receptor: GvH clones were detected in recipient bone marrow, and some appeared earlier in ileal mucosa or blood, consistent with an intestinal mucosal origin. Peak levels of circulating GvH clones were associated with declines in HvG clones early after transplant. The relatively low number and heterogeneity of intestinal transplant patients limited the conclusions. Patients with donor T cell macrochimerism had high GvH to HvG T cell clonal ratios in their allografts.

Library preparation employed the immunoSEQ multiplex PCR assay. In most patients, genomic DNA was isolated using the Qiagen DNeasy Blood and Tissue Kit and sent frozen to Adaptive Biotechnologies for TCR sequencing. Adaptive Biotechnologies carried out high-throughput TCR-beta CDR3 sequencing of genomic DNA for most patients. In the original analysis: TCR sequencing data for over 15 patients were retrieved from Adaptive's ImmunoSEQ software; three other patients were processed with MiXCR and VDJtools. CD4 versus CD8 sorting errors were corrected by removing sequences found in both subsets at a frequency ratio below 5:1. CDR3 nucleotide sequences shared between donor and recipient were removed because their origin could not be assigned. At least 2-fold expansion over unstimulated cells and a minimum CFSE-low frequency of 0.002% (template counts) or 0.001% (read counts) were required for clones to be classified as alloreactive. Mappable clones were those detected in sequenced pre-transplant spleen, lymph node, or MLR CFSE-low populations of the donor or recipient. The cumulative frequency of alloreactive clones was calculated as a percentage of all sequences, weighted by copy number. As stored in TCRdb, this immuneACCESS dataset retains in-frame rearrangements with V and J assigned. A fraction of the clones does not appear; measured against another copy, unresolved V genes explain less than half of the discrepancy, and the remainder lacks a known reason. V, J and clone size reflect that table, while D and trimming were determined from the DNA. For this sample the table gives fewer than 80,000 clones, of which more than 90% were detected only once. Clones ranked in the top ten supply approximately 1.5% of the sample.

On this clone itself: Its specific antigen is unknown. The sample holds no much larger clone one base away, and base qualities are not on file. This sample also contains other DNA sequences that code for the same CDR3.

The CDR3 runs 14 residues from the cysteine to the phenylalanine. This entry keeps only the CDR3 DNA: 42 bases, framed from base 1. Sequences MDHEN (CDR1) and SYDVKM (CDR2) are obtained from the germline V gene. The junction carries 9 bases between V and J, which are trimmed by 2 bases and 4 bases respectively. The sample's time point, from its label and the paper: cells obtained before transplantation from donor or recipient. CD3+CD4+ and CD3+CD8+ populations were FACS-sorted from unstimulated pre-transplant donor and recipient cells taken from spleen or lymph nodes. This specimen consisted of unstimulated CD8+ T cells sorted from spleen or lymph node cells, obtained before transplant. This receptor chain uses TRBV28 and TRBJ1-3; TRBD1 is perhaps the D gene, given 6 matching bases. This sequence was found in a human donor who was the organ donor for an intestinal transplant. The CDR3 region has the sequence CASSLGGAGNTIYF. The bases are TGTGCCAGCAGTTTAGGGGGCGCCGGAAACACCATATATTTT. The CDR3, completed at both ends by the reference TRBV28 and TRBJ1-3 genes, gives the full variable domain DVKVTQSSRYLVKRTGEKVFLECVQDMDHENMFWYRQDPGLGLRLIYFSYDVKMKEKGDIPEGYSVSREKKERFSLILESASTNQTSMYLCASSLGGAGNTIYFGEGSWLTVV.